The rows below give T cell receptor beta chains drawn from one sample of a study of cytomegalovirus exposure and HLA in healthy donors. Libraries were prepared by immunoSEQ multiplex PCR; TCRdb keeps only in-frame clonotypes and omits some of them. The sample carries about 160,000 clones, around 83% recorded once. The material sequenced was PBMCs. The receptors here all came from a girl under 10 years old in good health and CMV-seropositive. Each CDR3 is given with its conserved first and last residue. D genes are given only for firm matches. Only some rows state a clone size, as once, few, many or a class for expanded clones.

TRBV6-5,TRBD1,TRBJ1-2,NA,TGTGCCAGCAGGACGGGACAGTTCGACTATGGCTACACCTTC,CASRTGQFDYGYTF
TRBV2,NA,TRBJ1-1,once,TGTGCCAGCAGTGAAAGGGGTGTGGGCACTGAAGCTTTCTTT,CASSERGVGTEAFF
TRBV5-4,TRBD2,TRBJ2-1,NA,TGTGCCAGCAGCCCGGGACTAGCGGCCCCGGGGGGGGAGCAGTTCTTC,CASSPGLAAPGGEQFF
TRBV9,NA,TRBJ2-6,few,TGTGCCAGCAGCCGTTCTGGGGCCAACGTCCTGACTTTC,CASSRSGANVLTF
TRBV7-9,TRBD1,TRBJ2-7,once,TGTGCCAGCAGCTTAAGGACGGGACAGGGTAGGTTCTACGAGCAGTACTTC,CASSLRTGQGRFYEQYF
TRBV25-1,TRBD2,TRBJ2-7,NA,TGTGCCAGCAGACCTGGGGGGACTATCCCCTACGAGCAGTACTTC,CASRPGGTIPYEQYF
TRBV10-2,TRBD1,TRBJ1-5,few,TGCGCCAGCAATGACAGGGGGAATCAGCCCCAGCATTTT,CASNDRGNQPQHF
TRBV12-5,NA,TRBJ2-3,NA,TGTGGGGGCGGGGTTCAGGCAGATACGCAGTATTTT,CGGGVQADTQYF
TRBV6-1,NA,TRBJ2-7,NA,TGTGCCAGCAGCCCGTACTCCTACGAGCAGTACTTC,CASSPYSYEQYF
TRBV6-1,TRBD2,TRBJ2-3,few,TGTGCCAGCAGTGAACTAGCGGGAGGGAGAGATACGCAGTATTTT,CASSELAGGRDTQYF
TRBV7-3,NA,TRBJ2-2,NA,TGTGCCAGCAGCTTCTTAACGGGGAACACCGGGGAGCTGTTTTTT,CASSFLTGNTGELFF
TRBV2,NA,TRBJ1-1,NA,TGTGCAGATGGACAGACTTACACTGAAGCTTTCTTT,CADGQTYTEAFF
TRBV28,NA,TRBJ1-1,once,TGTGCCAGCAGTTTGGGGCAGCTTGAAGCTTTCTTT,CASSLGQLEAFF
TRBV11-2,NA,TRBJ1-1,once,TGTGCCAGCAGCTTAGGGGGGGGGAGGGATGCTTTCTTT,CASSLGGGRDAFF
TRBV5-1,NA,TRBJ1-1,once,TGCGCCAGCAGCTTTGCGGGATTGAACACTGAAGCTTTCTTT,CASSFAGLNTEAFF
TRBV11-2,TRBD1,TRBJ1-5,NA,TGTGCCAGCAGCTTAGGGACAGGGGGCGGGCAGCCCCAGCATTTT,CASSLGTGGGQPQHF